Presented here are 29 T cell receptor beta chains from one specimen sequenced in a study of blood T cell repertoires in COVID-19. TCRdb's copy holds only in-frame clones and misses some; the assay was immunoSEQ multiplex PCR. The data contain over 25,000 clones, around nine tenths of them seen just once; the ten biggest clones take up about 13%. The sequenced sample was peripheral blood. These receptor sequences come from a man in his sixties or seventies with active COVID-19.

The gene calls are TRBV3-1 (or the pseudogene TRBV3-2) and TRBJ2-3; TRBD1 aligns across 10 bases. Germline trimming cut 4 bases from V and 2 bases from J; bases unmatched to any gene: 12. The CDR3 has 18 amino acids. CDR1 and CDR2 from the germline V gene are LGHDT and YNNKEL (reference sequence). CDR3 region: CASSLPTLGTGDTDTQYF. The CDR3 nucleotides read TGTGCCAGCAGCCTTCCGACATTGGGGACAGGGGACACAGATACGCAGTATTTT.

The genes are TRBV15 and TRBJ1-2, with 7 bases aligning to TRBD1. The V segment lost 0 bases and the J segment 12 bases; nucleotides outside the gene matches: 7. Germline CDR1 and CDR2: LNHNV and YYDKDF (reference sequence). The CDR3 length is 13 residues. DNA for the CDR3: TGTGCCACCAGCAGAGAGAACACAGGGGCGGACACCTTC. Residues: CATSRENTGADTF. Together with reference TRBV15 and TRBJ1-2, the CDR3 gives the full variable domain: DAMVIQNPRYQVTQFGKPVTLSCSQTLNHNVMYWYQQKSSQAPKLLFHYYDKDFNNEADTPDNFQSRRPNTSFCFLDIRSPGLGDTAMYLCATSRENTGADTFGSGTRLTVV.

This rearrangement joins TRBV9 to TRBJ1-1; the D gene is possibly TRBD1 (5 bases). CDR1 is SGDLS, CDR2 YYNGEE, per germline. The CDR3 extends over 15 amino acids. V was trimmed by 4 bases and J by 0 bases, leaving 13 bases between them. The CDR3 region is CASSLGGAMNTEAFF. Written as DNA, the CDR3 is TGTGCCAGCAGCCTGGGTGGGGCTATGAACACTGAAGCTTTCTTT.

The table lists this clone with a few counts. The chain carries TRBV3-1 (or the pseudogene TRBV3-2) and TRBJ1-2, with 7 bases identical to TRBD1. Trimming cost V 6 bases and J 7 bases; bases outside gene matches: 14. This CDR3 is built from 15 residues. Germline assignment: CDR1 LGHDT and CDR2 YNNKEL (reference sequence). CDR3 in DNA: TGTGCCAGCAGATCAACTACCAGGGGGTTAAGTGGCTACACCTTC. Its protein is CASRSTTRGLSGYTF.

V is TRBV18 and J is TRBJ1-4, with TRBD1 matching 8 bases. Germline assignment: CDR1 KGHSH and CDR2 LQKENI. V dropped 6 bases and J dropped 8; count of bases not matched to a gene: 5. The CDR3 consists of 13 residues. The CDR3 loop reads CASSTGGGEKLFF. The CDR3, as DNA: TGTGCCAGCTCCACAGGGGGAGGCGAAAAACTGTTTTTT.

The chain combines TRBV6-2 or TRBV6-3 with TRBJ1-6; TRBD1 matches 7 bases. The ends lost 0 bases at V and 0 bases at J; junction bases unmatched: 14. The CDR3 runs 21 residues. In germline, CDR1 is MNHEY, CDR2 SVGEGT. The CDR3 here is CASSYSGQNEPQSSYNSPLHF. The CDR3 DNA is TGTGCCAGCAGTTACTCGGGACAGAACGAACCTCAAAGCTCCTATAATTCACCCCTCCACTTT.

The chain couples TRBV28 to TRBJ2-7; D perhaps matches TRBD2 (9 bases). The CDR3 runs to 16 residues. Trimming stripped 0 bases from V and 7 bases from J, with 19 bases between. CDR1 is MDHEN and CDR2 is SYDVKM in the germline V gene. The CDR3 DNA reads TGTGCCAGCAGTTTATGGACAGGGGCCGCGGGGGGGGAGCAGTACTTC. Encoded protein: CASSLWTGAAGGEQYF.

The V and J genes are TRBV11-2 and TRBJ2-3; no clear D. V was cut by 6 bases and J by 2 bases, with 9 bases left in between. This CDR3 is 13 amino acids long. The germline CDR1 and CDR2 sequences are SGHAT and FQNNGV. CDR3: CASSSRITDTQYF. CDR3 in DNA: TGTGCCAGCAGTTCCAGGATCACAGATACGCAGTATTTT.

This clone was found once. The chain links TRBV4-3 to TRBJ2-3; possibly TRBD2 for D (5 bases). The CDR3 totals 16 residues. V was shortened by 1 base and J by 3 bases, with 14 bases between the two germline ends. Germline V gene data show CDR1 as LGHNA and CDR2 as YSLEER. The CDR3 spells CASSQVAGFGTDTQYF. CDR3 nucleotide sequence: TGCGCCAGCAGCCAAGTGGCGGGCTTTGGGACAGATACGCAGTATTTT.

V gene TRBV6-2 or TRBV6-3 combines with J gene TRBJ1-1; D is uncertain. V dropped 2 bases and J dropped 1 base, with 5 bases sitting between them. CDR3 length equals 13 residues. Germline V gives CDR1 MNHEY, CDR2 SVGEGT. The CDR3 DNA reads TGTGCCAGCAGTTACACTGAGAACACTGAAGCTTTCTTT. Its translation is CASSYTENTEAFF.

The V gene is TRBV5-4, the J gene TRBJ2-3, with 9 bases lining up with TRBD1. Per the germline V gene, CDR1 is SGHNT and CDR2 is YYREEE (reference sequence). V gave up 3 bases and J gave up 4 bases; unmatched junction bases: 6. The CDR3 runs to 15 residues. The CDR3 protein is CASSSRDRDPDTQYF. In DNA form, the CDR3 reads TGTGCCAGCAGCTCACGGGACAGGGACCCAGATACGCAGTATTTT.

J is TRBJ1-5 and V is TRBV11-3; D may be TRBD1 (5 bases). The germline V and J ends were trimmed by 3 bases and 6 bases, with 18 bases remaining between them. Germline assignment: CDR1 SGHNT and CDR2 YENEEA. The CDR3 is 16 residues long. CDR3 in amino acids: CASSFKRRQRGQPQHF. DNA for the CDR3: TGTGCCAGCAGCTTCAAAAGGCGGCAAAGGGGTCAGCCCCAGCATTTT.

The chain employs TRBV2 and TRBJ2-4, with D possibly TRBD2 on 6 matching bases. Per the germline V gene, CDR1 is SNHLY and CDR2 is FYNNEI. V dropped 8 bases and J dropped 0 bases, with 11 bases sitting between them. This CDR3 spans 14 amino acids. The CDR3 DNA reads TGTGCCAGCGGGAGGCGGGTAGCCAAAAACATTCAGTACTTC. As protein: CASGRRVAKNIQYF.

The chain has TRBV18 and TRBJ2-7, with D tentatively TRBD2 (6 bases). CDR1 and CDR2 from the germline V gene are KGHSH and LQKENI. CDR3 length: 12 amino acids. The V and J ends lost 2 bases and 7 bases respectively, with 9 bases between them. The CDR3 reads CASSPGTEEQYF. The CDR3 DNA reads as TGTGCCAGCTCACCAGGGACTGAAGAGCAGTACTTC.

The rearrangement links TRBV5-1 to TRBJ1-1; maybe TRBD1 (6 bases). The CDR3 extends over 13 amino acids. CDR1 is SGHRS, CDR2 YFSETQ, per germline. Between the trimmed V and J ends, which lost 5 bases and 8 bases, there was a span of 16 bases. The CDR3 DNA is TGCGCCAGCAGACCCAAAACAGGGTCGGAAGCTTTCTTT. It codes for CASRPKTGSEAFF.

The chain employs TRBV5-1 and TRBJ2-1, with 12 bases identical to TRBD1. Per the germline V gene, CDR1 is SGHRS and CDR2 is YFSETQ. J was trimmed by 8 bases and V by 4 bases; bases with no gene match: 7. This CDR3 contains 15 residues. CDR3 loop: CASSLPGQGAHEQFF. The CDR3 DNA reads as TGCGCCAGCAGCCTGCCGGGACAGGGGGCCCATGAGCAGTTCTTC.

The V call is TRBV5-8, the J call TRBJ2-2, with D possibly matching TRBD1 (6 bases). CDR3 length: 15 amino acids. Germline V lookup: CDR1 SGHTS, CDR2 YDEGEE. Trimming removed 7 bases from V and 2 bases from J, with 15 bases in between. The CDR3 region has the DNA TGTGCCAGCGCCCGGACAGAATTTAACACCGGGGAGCTGTTTTTT. Translating gives CASARTEFNTGELFF.

This chain connects TRBV6-2 or TRBV6-3 to TRBJ2-1; TRBD2 agrees at 13 bases. This CDR3 is 17 amino acids long. Germline CDR1 is MNHEY and CDR2 is SVGEGT. J gave up 5 bases and V 5 bases, and 9 bases lay outside the gene matches. DNA for the CDR3: TGTGCCAGCAGTGCCTACTCGGGACTAGCGGGAAACAATGAGCAGTTCTTC. Amino acids: CASSAYSGLAGNNEQFF.

This clone appeared once. The chain combines TRBV30 with TRBJ2-7, with 7 bases identical to TRBD1. The germline CDR1 and CDR2 sequences are GTSNPN and SVGIG (reference sequence). The V gene end was trimmed by 2 bases and the J gene end by 0 bases; junction bases not matched to a gene: 4. The CDR3 is 14 residues long. In DNA form, the CDR3 reads TGTGCCTGGAGTCGAGGGGGCGTCTCCTACGAGCAGTACTTC. Translating it yields CAWSRGGVSYEQYF.

The CDR3: CASSPRGDTQYF. The CDR3 DNA sequence: TGTGCCAGCAGCCCCCGGGGGGATACGCAGTATTTT. The chain joins TRBV3-1 (or the pseudogene TRBV3-2) to TRBJ2-3; tentatively, D is TRBD2 (6 bases). CDR1 and CDR2 from the germline V gene are LGHDT and YNNKEL (reference sequence). This CDR3 region has 12 residues. V dropped 4 bases and J dropped 6 bases, with 8 bases sitting between them.

The chain employs TRBV6-6 and TRBJ1-1; D is ambiguous. CDR3 length: 13 residues. The V and J ends lost 0 bases and 10 bases respectively, with 12 bases between them. Per germline, CDR1 MNHNY and CDR2 SVGAGI (reference sequence). The CDR3 reads CASSYSSQVGAFF. Here the CDR3 DNA reads TGTGCCAGCAGTTACTCGAGCCAGGTAGGAGCTTTCTTT.

This clone was detected a few times. The V and J genes are TRBV4-3 and TRBJ1-4; 11 nucleotides line up with TRBD1. V shed 1 base, J shed 10 bases, and the junction held 5 bases outside the gene matches. Germline V gives CDR1 LGHNA, CDR2 YSLEER. The CDR3 sequence is 15 residues long. DNA of the CDR3: TGCGCCAGCAGCCAAGTGGACAGGGGGCAGGCAAAACTGTTTTTT. Its translation: CASSQVDRGQAKLFF.

V is TRBV11-2 and J is TRBJ2-7, with 8 bases that match TRBD1. The CDR3 sequence is 17 residues long. Germline V gene data show CDR1 as SGHAT and CDR2 as FQNNGV. Germline trimming cut 1 base from V and 3 bases from J; bases unmatched to any gene: 11. CDR3 protein: CASSLAGRGRGHYEQYF. The CDR3 DNA follows: TGTGCCAGCAGCTTAGCCGGGAGAGGCAGGGGGCACTACGAGCAGTACTTC. The full variable domain, rest sourced from reference TRBV11-2 and TRBJ2-7, is EAGVAQSPRYKIIEKRQSVAFWCNPISGHATLYWYQQILGQGPKLLIQFQNNGVVDDSQLPKDRFSAERLKGVDSTLKIQPAKLEDSAVYLCASSLAGRGRGHYEQYFGPGTRLTVT.

The V and J genes are TRBV4-1 and TRBJ2-1; 10 nucleotides line up with TRBD2. Germline values: CDR1 MGHRA, CDR2 YSYEKL. The CDR3 covers 13 residues. J gave up 8 bases and V 4 bases, and 2 bases lay outside the gene matches. The CDR3, as DNA: TGCGCCAGCAGCCCCGGACTAGCGGATGAGCAGTTCTTC. It specifies CASSPGLADEQFF.

This chain links TRBV12-1 with TRBJ2-1; TRBD2, the table's D call, was not compared with the DNA. TRBV12-1 counts as a pseudogene. The CDR3 has 12 residues. The CDR3 DNA reads as TGTGCCACCCGACTAGGGCACGATGAGCAGTTCTTC. As protein: CATRLGHDEQFF.

As regards this clone: The junction does not match germline at one end; this may be a read error. The chain couples TRBV5-6 to TRBJ1-4; 8 bases line up with TRBD1. This CDR3 has 19 amino acids. Germline V gene data show CDR1 as SGHDT and CDR2 as YYEEEE. The CDR3 DNA reads as TGTGTCAGCAGCAGCCGAGGGTGGGACAGGCAAGCAACTAATGAAAAACTGTTTTTT. Translated, it gives CVSSSRGWDRQATNEKLFF.

The rearrangement uses TRBV19 and TRBJ2-7; no clear D gene. The CDR3 length is 14 residues. The V and J ends lost 5 bases and 5 bases respectively, with 16 bases between them. The germline V gene has CDR1 LNHDA and CDR2 SQIVND (reference sequence). DNA of the CDR3: TGTGCCAGTAGTCCTATCCCGTACCCCAACGAGCAGTACTTC. Its protein product is CASSPIPYPNEQYF.

This clone was detected once. The rearrangement links TRBV9 to TRBJ2-3; 10 bases match TRBD1. This CDR3 has 15 amino acids. From germline, CDR1 is SGDLS and CDR2 YYNGEE. With 0 bases clipped from V and 7 bases from J, the junction kept 5 bases outside the gene matches. CDR3 loop: CASSVARQGANTQYF. As DNA, the CDR3 is TGTGCCAGCAGCGTAGCTAGACAGGGGGCGAATACGCAGTATTTT.

This chain uses TRBV30 with TRBJ1-5; D not certain. Trimming took off 1 base at V and 4 bases at J, with 11 bases between the two ends. The CDR3 is 14 amino acids. Germline V lookup: CDR1 GTSNPN, CDR2 SVGIG (reference sequence). CDR3 sequence: CAWSGVTANQPQHF. As DNA, the CDR3 is TGTGCCTGGAGTGGCGTTACTGCGAATCAGCCCCAGCATTTT. Full variable domain (rest looked up from reference TRBV30 and TRBJ1-5): SQTIHQWPATLVQPVGSPLSLECTVEGTSNPNLYWYRQAAGRGLQLLFYSVGIGQISSEVPQNLSASRPQDRQFILSSKKLLLSDSGFYLCAWSGVTANQPQHFGDGTRLSIL.